The TCR beta chain under discussion was sequenced for a study of T cells after yellow fever vaccination. Study context: Preparation of the low-cell-number fractions used SMART-Seq v4 Ultra Low Input.

Study-level findings and limits: The CD4 and CD8 compartments had a small share of their clonotypes in common.

Germline values: CDR1 SGHTA, CDR2 FQGNSA. CDR3 length: 13 residues. The V end lost 0 bases, the J end lost 4 bases, and 4 bases lay between the germline ends. This clonotype has just a few counts. The antigen is undetermined. Being one base from a much bigger clone, this may be a read error. Template switching with 5'RACE generated the TCR cDNA and added a universal primer site and UMIs. Each CDR3 protein is one row after TCRdb ran MiXCR on the 5' RACE reads. The sample holds 350,000 to 550,000 distinct CDR3 sequences; 18% are singletons and the top ten take roughly a sixth. The sample was PBMCs, taken before the yellow fever booster vaccination. This sequence joins TRBV7-2 and TRBJ2-4; no reliable D call. The receptor comes from a man aged 18 to 35 who received the YFV17D yellow fever vaccine. CDR3 protein: CASSLAGKNIQYF. For the CDR3, the DNA is TGTGCCAGCAGCTTAGCCGGGAAAAACATTCAGTACTTC.